This note documents a single T cell receptor (beta chain) sequence. These data belong to a study of technical replicates of blood from several donors. Profiled with immunoSEQ multiplex PCR; TCRdb holds only in-frame clones, not every one. The sample yields about 83,000 clones, about 95% seen once. This CDR3 has 16 amino acids. V trimming: 3 bases; J trimming: 3 bases; junction bases outside the gene matches: 3. The germline V gene has CDR1 LNHNV and CDR2 YYDKDF (reference sequence). The receptor was derived from a human donor in good health. Sequences were obtained from T cells isolated from PBMCs. V and J are TRBV15 and TRBJ2-6, with 9 nucleotides matching TRBD1. The CDR3 spells CATSRDRGGGANVLTF. In DNA, the CDR3 is TGTGCCACCAGCAGGGACAGGGGCGGTGGGGCCAACGTCCTGACTTTC.